This T cell receptor beta chain was obtained from a study of cytomegalovirus exposure and HLA in healthy donors. Study-level findings and limits: Some TCR beta chains (about 170 of them) were listed as cytomegalovirus-associated.

Here immunoSEQ multiplex PCR was the method, and the copy in TCRdb shows in-frame clones only, minus some. Here the sample spans about 180,000 clones, about 85% being singletons. CDR3 size: 13 residues. The junction had 7 bases not matched to a gene; V was cut back by 6 bases and J by 4 bases. Germline-derived CDR1 and CDR2 are SQVTM and ANQGSEA. As regards this clone: Its cognate antigen is unknown.

Sequencing input: PBMCs. The chain couples TRBV29-1 to TRBJ2-3; TRBD2 agrees at 7 bases. The TCR sequence derives from a man aged 18-30 years in good health and CMV-seropositive. The CDR3 spells CSVGDYPPDTQYF. The CDR3 bases are TGCAGCGTGGGGGACTATCCCCCAGATACGCAGTATTTT.